This TCR beta chain was found in a study of early T cells in non-severe SARS-CoV-2 infection. Study details: Bulk RNA from unsorted whole blood was sequenced; chains were unpaired.

This clonotype was seen at least ten times. Its antigen is not known. The J segment lost 4 bases and the V segment lost 1 base, leaving 15 bases of the junction unmatched. This CDR3 comprises 18 residues. Germline lookup yields CDR1 DFQATT and CDR2 SNEGSKA (reference sequence). Study results and limitations: In VDJdb matching, anti-spike CD8 responses were favored while private and CD4 specificities went missing.

From the 5' RACE reads, TCRdb called clonotypes with MiXCR, one entry per CDR3 protein. The sample shows tens of thousands of distinct CDR3 sequences, about an eighth of them seen only once. Sequenced material: whole blood. The chain combines TRBV20-1 with TRBJ2-3, with 9 bases aligning to TRBD2. The sequence was obtained from an adult who was a healthcare worker with PCR-confirmed SARS-CoV-2 infection or an uninfected control (not recorded which). CDR3 loop: CSARGGGVAGATADTQYF. Written as DNA, the CDR3 is TGCAGTGCTAGAGGAGGTGGAGTAGCGGGGGCGACCGCAGATACGCAGTATTTT.